Presented here are 5 T cell receptor beta chains from one specimen sequenced in a study of blood T cell repertoires in COVID-19. The assay was immunoSEQ multiplex PCR, and TCRdb's table has in-frame clones only and misses some. The sample carries 45,000 to 55,000 clones, roughly 88% recorded once. Sequencing input: peripheral blood. Source of these receptors: a human donor in a cohort sampled during active COVID-19.

The J gene is TRBJ2-3, the V gene TRBV5-4; TRBD1 might be the D (6 bases). Germline V gene lookup returns CDR1 SGHNT and CDR2 YYREEE (reference sequence). V shed 4 bases and J shed 1 base, with 13 bases lying between them. The CDR3 covers 15 residues. CDR3 nucleotides: TGTGCCAGCAGCCCGCGGAAGGGGGGCACAGATACGCAGTATTTT. It translates to CASSPRKGGTDTQYF.

This clone was observed a handful of times. The V call is TRBV4-2, the J call TRBJ2-6; possible D gene TRBD2, 5 bases. This CDR3 is built from 17 residues. With 6 bases removed from V and 1 base from J, the gap between germline ends came to 16 bases. The germline CDR1 and CDR2 sequences are LGHNA and YNFKEQ. The CDR3 loop is CASRPGSTISGANVLTF. Written as DNA, the CDR3 is TGTGCCAGCAGACCGGGATCAACCATATCTGGGGCCAACGTCCTGACTTTC.

The chain uses TRBV4-1 and TRBJ2-1; D gene unclear. This CDR3 region has 12 residues. Per the germline V gene, CDR1 is MGHRA and CDR2 is YSYEKL. CDR3: CAAPRTYNEQFF. CDR3 nucleotide sequence: TGCGCAGCCCCGAGAACTTACAATGAGCAGTTCTTC.

The rearrangement joins TRBV3-1 (or the pseudogene TRBV3-2) to TRBJ2-7; D call uncertain. This CDR3 has 11 residues. V lost 6 bases and J 6 bases, leaving 9 bases between the germline ends. From germline, CDR1 is LGHDT and CDR2 YNNKEL (reference sequence). The CDR3 DNA follows: TGTGCCAGCAGGCGAGGCCTCGAGCAGTACTTC. Its translation: CASRRGLEQYF.

J is TRBJ2-4 and V is TRBV7-8; TRBD2 aligns across 10 bases. The CDR3 runs to 17 residues. Germline V gene sequence: CDR1 SGHVS, CDR2 FQNEAQ. Trimming at V came to 5 bases and at J to 6 bases, leaving 13 bases not matched to a gene. CDR3 in DNA: TGTGCCAGCAGCGCTACTAGCGGGGCTGGAACGGGAAACATTCAGTACTTC. Its translation is CASSATSGAGTGNIQYF.